The clone carrying this TCR beta chain has just one count. Its antigen remains unidentified. Reverse transcribed after extraction, RNA yielded cDNA as the sequencing template. The protocol was immunoSEQ multiplex PCR, while the TCRdb copy is restricted to in-frame clones and leaves out a portion. The sample lists roughly 180,000 clones; 60% to 70% were seen once. This specimen belongs to a study of CD8+ T cells in alopecia areata. CDR1 and CDR2 from the germline V gene are GTSNPN and SVGIG (reference sequence). Between the trimmed V and J ends, which lost 4 bases and 6 bases, there was a span of 15 bases. CDR3 length equals 14 residues. General study points: Scalp clonality dropped significantly under tofacitinib, as did expanded CD8+ top-100 clones.

Treatment described: oral pan-JAK inhibitor, 5-10 mg twice daily. The TCR originated in a human donor with alopecia areata. The genes are TRBV30 and TRBJ2-2; D is unresolved. Sample: CD4+ T cells sorted from blood, taken at week 4, from a patient treated with tofacitinib. The CDR3 here is CAWTVGLTSGELFF. The CDR3 DNA sequence: TGTGCCTGGACCGTAGGGCTAACCTCCGGGGAGCTGTTTTTT.